This T cell receptor beta chain is drawn from a study of metastatic and nonmetastatic thyroid tumors. Study-wide context: The comparison covered peripheral blood and tumor or nodule tissue in malignant and benign thyroid patients.

Original handling: Clinicopathological groups differed in CDR3, with these differences serving to build a distant-metastasis classifier for papillary thyroid cancer. TCRdb re-called the PCR reads through MiXCR. TCRdb's processing, not the authors', yielded these V and J calls. The sample consists of around 70,000 clones, roughly 18% of them appearing once. Ahead of thyroid surgery, no patient had received treatment of any kind. Study-wide results and caveats: Malignant thyroid tumors reportedly had TCR beta diversity that was significantly higher than in benign nodules, in blood and tumor.

V lost 4 bases to trimming and J lost 1 base, with 7 bases between them. The CDR3 extends over 13 amino acids. Germline assignment: CDR1 KGHSH and CDR2 LQKENI. This clone occurred many times. Its specificity is unknown. The TCR comes from a female donor with papillary thyroid cancer or a benign thyroid nodule (not recorded which). Some clones in this sample may be carry-over from other donors' samples. The V and J genes are TRBV18 and TRBJ1-1, with D possibly matching TRBD1 (5 bases). Sequenced input: blood. CDR3: CASSLDRNTEAFF. CDR3 in DNA: TGTGCCAGCTCACTAGACAGGAACACTGAAGCTTTCTTT.